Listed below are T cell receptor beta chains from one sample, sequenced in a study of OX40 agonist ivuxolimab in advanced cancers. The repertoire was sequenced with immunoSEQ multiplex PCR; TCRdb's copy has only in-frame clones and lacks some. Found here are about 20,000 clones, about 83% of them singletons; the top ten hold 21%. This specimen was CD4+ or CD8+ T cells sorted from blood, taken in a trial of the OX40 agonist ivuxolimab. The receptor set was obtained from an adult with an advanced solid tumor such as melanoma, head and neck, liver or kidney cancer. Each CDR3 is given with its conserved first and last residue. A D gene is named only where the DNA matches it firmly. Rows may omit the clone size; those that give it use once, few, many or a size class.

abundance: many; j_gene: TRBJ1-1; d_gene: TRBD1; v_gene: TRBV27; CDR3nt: TGTGCCAGCAGCCCCGGACAGGGGACCGCGGACACTGAAGCTTTCTTT; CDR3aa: CASSPGQGTADTEAFF
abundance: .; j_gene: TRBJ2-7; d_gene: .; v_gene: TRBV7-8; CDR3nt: TGTGCCAGCAACAACGACTGGGACGTCGAGCAGTACTTC; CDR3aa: CASNNDWDVEQYF
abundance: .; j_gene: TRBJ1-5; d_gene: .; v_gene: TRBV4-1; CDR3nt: TGCGCCAGCAGCTCCGAGGGATCGGCTCAGCCCCAGCATTTT; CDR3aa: CASSSEGSAQPQHF
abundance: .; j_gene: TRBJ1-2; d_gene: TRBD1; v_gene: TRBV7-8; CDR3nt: TGTGCCAGCAGCTTAGGGACAGGGGGTGTAGGCTACACCTTC; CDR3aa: CASSLGTGGVGYTF
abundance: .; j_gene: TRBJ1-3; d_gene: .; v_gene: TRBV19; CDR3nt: TGTGCCAGTAGTATAGACGAACCGGGACCTGGAAACACCATATATTTT; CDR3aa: CASSIDEPGPGNTIYF
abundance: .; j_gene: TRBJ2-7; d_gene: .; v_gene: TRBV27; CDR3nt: TGTGCCAGCAGTTTATCGATCCAAGACGTTGGCGGGGATATCAACACCTACGAGCAGTACTTC; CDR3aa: CASSLSIQDVGGDINTYEQYF
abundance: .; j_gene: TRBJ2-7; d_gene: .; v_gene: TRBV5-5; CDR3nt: TGTGCCAGCAGCTTACACCCTGAGTACGAGCAGTACTTC; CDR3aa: CASSLHPEYEQYF
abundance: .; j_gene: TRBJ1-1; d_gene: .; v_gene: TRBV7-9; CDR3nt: TGTGCCAGCAGCTTGGGAGGGGCCAACACTGAAGCTTTCTTT; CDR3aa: CASSLGGANTEAFF
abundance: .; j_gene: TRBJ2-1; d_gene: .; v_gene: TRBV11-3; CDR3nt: TGTGCCAGCAGCTTAGACGGCAGGGGCCCCCCGGGCAATGAGCAGTTCTTC; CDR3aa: CASSLDGRGPPGNEQFF
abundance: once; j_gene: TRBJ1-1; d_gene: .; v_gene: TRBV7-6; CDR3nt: TGTGCCACCAGAACATGGGGGTATGGGGAACAAGCTTTCTTT; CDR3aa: CATRTWGYGEQAFF
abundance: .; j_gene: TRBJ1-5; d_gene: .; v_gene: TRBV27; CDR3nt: TGTGCCAGCAGTTTATCCGGTTATCAGCCCCAGCATTTT; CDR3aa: CASSLSGYQPQHF
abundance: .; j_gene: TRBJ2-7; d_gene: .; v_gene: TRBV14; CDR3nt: TGTGCCAGCAGGGACTACGAGCAGTACTTC; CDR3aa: CASRDYEQYF
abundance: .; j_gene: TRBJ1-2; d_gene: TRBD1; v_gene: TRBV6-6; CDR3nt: TGTGCCAGCAGTTACGATACCGGGACAGGGAACTATGGCTACACCTTC; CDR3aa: CASSYDTGTGNYGYTF
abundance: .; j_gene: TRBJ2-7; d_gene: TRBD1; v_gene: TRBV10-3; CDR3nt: TGTGCCACCGAACCATTGACAGGGAGTGACGAGCAGTACTTC; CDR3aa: CATEPLTGSDEQYF
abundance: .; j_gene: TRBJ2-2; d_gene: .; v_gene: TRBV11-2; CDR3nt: TGTGCCAGCAGCTTAGAATCTTTAAACACCGGGGAGCTGTTTTTT; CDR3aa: CASSLESLNTGELFF
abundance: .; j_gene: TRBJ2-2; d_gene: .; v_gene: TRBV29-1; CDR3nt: TGCAGCGTTGAAGTCGACTATCACACCGGGGAGCTGTTTTTT; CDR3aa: CSVEVDYHTGELFF
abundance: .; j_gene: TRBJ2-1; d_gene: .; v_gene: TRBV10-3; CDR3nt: TGTGCCATCCTCTCGACTACCAGTTCCTACAATGAGCAGTTCTTC; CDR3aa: CAILSTTSSYNEQFF
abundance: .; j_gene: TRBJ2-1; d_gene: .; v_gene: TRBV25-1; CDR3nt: TGTGCCAGCATGGGGATTAGGTACAATGAGCAGTTCTTC; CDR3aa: CASMGIRYNEQFF
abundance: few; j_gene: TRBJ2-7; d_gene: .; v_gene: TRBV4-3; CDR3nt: TGCGCCAGCAGCTCATACTACGAGCAGTACTTC; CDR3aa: CASSSYYEQYF
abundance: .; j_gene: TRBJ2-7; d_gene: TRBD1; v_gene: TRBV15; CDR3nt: TGTGCCACCGGACAGGGGTTGGCCTACGAGCAGTACTTC; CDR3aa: CATGQGLAYEQYF
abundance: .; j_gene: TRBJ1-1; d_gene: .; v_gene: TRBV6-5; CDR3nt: TGTGCCAGCAGTTACTCTACCGGCCCGCTGAACACTGAAGCTTTCTTT; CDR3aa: CASSYSTGPLNTEAFF
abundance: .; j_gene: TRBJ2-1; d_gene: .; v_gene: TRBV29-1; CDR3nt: TGCAGCGTTGGACTCCTCGATCCCTACAATGAGCAGTTCTTC; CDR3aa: CSVGLLDPYNEQFF
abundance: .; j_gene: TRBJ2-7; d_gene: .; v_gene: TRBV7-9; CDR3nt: TGTGCCAGCAGCTCGAACAGGGATACCTACGAGCAGTACTTC; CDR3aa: CASSSNRDTYEQYF
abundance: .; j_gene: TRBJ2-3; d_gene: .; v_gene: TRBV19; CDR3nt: TGTGCCAGTAGTATAGGAGTCTCTAGCACAGATACGCAGTATTTT; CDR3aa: CASSIGVSSTDTQYF
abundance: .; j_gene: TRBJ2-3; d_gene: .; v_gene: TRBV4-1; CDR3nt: TGCGCCAGCAGCCAAGAACCGGGTGCACTTGGAGGAGATACGCAGTATTTT; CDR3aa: CASSQEPGALGGDTQYF
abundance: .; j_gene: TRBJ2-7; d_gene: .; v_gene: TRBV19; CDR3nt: TGTGCCAGTAGTTCGAACAGGGATGGGAGATACGAGCAGTACTTC; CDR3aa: CASSSNRDGRYEQYF
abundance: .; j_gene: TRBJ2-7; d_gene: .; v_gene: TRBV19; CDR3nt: TGTGCCAGTAGTATTGCCGGGCTAGCTTTCGACGAGCAGTACTTC; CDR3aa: CASSIAGLAFDEQYF
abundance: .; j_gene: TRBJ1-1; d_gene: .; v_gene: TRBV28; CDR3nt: TGTGCCAGCAGTTTAAGGGGAGTGATGAACACTGAAGCTTTCTTT; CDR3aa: CASSLRGVMNTEAFF
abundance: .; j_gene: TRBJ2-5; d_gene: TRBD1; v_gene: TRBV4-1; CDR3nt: TGCGCCAGCAGCCAAGAGGGAACCGGACAGGGGACGGAGACCCAGTACTTC; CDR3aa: CASSQEGTGQGTETQYF
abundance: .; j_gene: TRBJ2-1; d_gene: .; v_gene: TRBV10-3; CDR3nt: TGTGCCATCAGTGAGGCTGACAATGAGCAGTTCTTC; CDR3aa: CAISEADNEQFF
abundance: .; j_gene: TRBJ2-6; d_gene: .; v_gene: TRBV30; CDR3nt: TGTGCCTGGAACAACAGGGCTGGGGCCAACGTCCTGACTTTC; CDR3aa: CAWNNRAGANVLTF
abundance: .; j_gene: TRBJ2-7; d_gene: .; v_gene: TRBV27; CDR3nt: TGTGCCAGCAGTTTACAACAGGGACCCTTAGGGTGGGGGGAGCAGTACTTC; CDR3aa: CASSLQQGPLGWGEQYF
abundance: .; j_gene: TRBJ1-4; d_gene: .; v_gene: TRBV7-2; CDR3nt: TGTGCCAGCACGGGGGAGCAGGGTGAAAAACTGTTTTTT; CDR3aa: CASTGEQGEKLFF
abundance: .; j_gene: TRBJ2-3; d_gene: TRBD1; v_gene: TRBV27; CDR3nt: TGTGCCACCTCGGACAGGGGGCGTGCGGATACGCAGTATTTT; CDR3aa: CATSDRGRADTQYF
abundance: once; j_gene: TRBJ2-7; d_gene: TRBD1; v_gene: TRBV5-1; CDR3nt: TGCGCCAGCAGCCCTAGGGACAGCTCCTACGAGCAGTACTTC; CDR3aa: CASSPRDSSYEQYF
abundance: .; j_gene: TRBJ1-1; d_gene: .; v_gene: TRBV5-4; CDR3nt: TGTGCCAGCAGCTTGGAAAGCCCATTCATGAACACTGAAGCTTTCTTT; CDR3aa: CASSLESPFMNTEAFF
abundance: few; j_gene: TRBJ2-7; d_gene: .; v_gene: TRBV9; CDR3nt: TGTGCCAGCAGCACAGGGTCCGAGCAGTACTTC; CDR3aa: CASSTGSEQYF
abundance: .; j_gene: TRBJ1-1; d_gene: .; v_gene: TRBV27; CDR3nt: TGTGCCAGCAGTTTATCGGTCGGGCGGGGACGTGAAGCTTTCTTT; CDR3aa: CASSLSVGRGREAFF
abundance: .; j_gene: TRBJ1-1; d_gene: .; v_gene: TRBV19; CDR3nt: TGTGCCAGTAGTATAGTATCCGGGGTGAACACTGAAGCTTTCTTT; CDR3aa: CASSIVSGVNTEAFF
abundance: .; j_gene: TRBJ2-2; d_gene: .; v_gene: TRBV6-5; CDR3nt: TGTGCCAGCAGTTCCGGGGAGGCCGGGGAGCTGTTTTTT; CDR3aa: CASSSGEAGELFF
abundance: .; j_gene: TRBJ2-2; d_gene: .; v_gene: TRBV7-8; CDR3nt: TGTGCCAGCAGCCCGGTTCGGCCCGGGAAGTCCGGGCACACCGGGGAGCTGTTTTTT; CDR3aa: CASSPVRPGKSGHTGELFF
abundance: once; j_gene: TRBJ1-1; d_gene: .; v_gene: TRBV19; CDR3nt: TGTGCCAGTAGTATAGATGGGCTAATGAACACTGAAGCTTTCTTT; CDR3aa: CASSIDGLMNTEAFF
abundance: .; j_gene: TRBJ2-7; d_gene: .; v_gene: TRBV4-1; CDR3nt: TGCGCCAGCAGCCAAGACGAAAGTCTAGGGGGGGGTTCCCACGAGCAGTACTTC; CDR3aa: CASSQDESLGGGSHEQYF
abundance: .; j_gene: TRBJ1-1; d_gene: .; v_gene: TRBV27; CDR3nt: TGTGCCAGCAGTTTATCGTATGGGGGGAGCACTGAAGCTTTCTTT; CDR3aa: CASSLSYGGSTEAFF
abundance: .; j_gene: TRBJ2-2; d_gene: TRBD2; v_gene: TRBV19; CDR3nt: TGTGCCAGTACGCTAGCGGGTGTCACGCGTTATGAGGGGGAGCTGTTTTTT; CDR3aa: CASTLAGVTRYEGELFF
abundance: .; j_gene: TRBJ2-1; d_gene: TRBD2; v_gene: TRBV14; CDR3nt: TGTGCCAGCAGCCAAGTACTAGCGGGAGTGCAGTTCTTC; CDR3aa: CASSQVLAGVQFF
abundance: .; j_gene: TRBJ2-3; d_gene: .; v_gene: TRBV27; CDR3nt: TGTGCCAGCAGTTTCCAGGGCACAGATACGCAGTATTTT; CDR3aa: CASSFQGTDTQYF
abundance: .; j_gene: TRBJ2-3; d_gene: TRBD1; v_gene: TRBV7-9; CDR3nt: TGTGCCAGCAGCTCAATACAGGGGAGAGTGTCCGCAGATACGCAGTATTTT; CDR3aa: CASSSIQGRVSADTQYF